The 27 T cell receptor beta chains given below trace back to one sample, sequenced in a study of T cells after yellow fever vaccination. TCRdb re-called the 5' RACE reads through MiXCR, storing one row per CDR3 protein. This sample has a few hundred thousand distinct CDR3 sequences; 3% to 3.5% occur once, and the top ten carry about 3.3%. The specimen was CD4+ T cells sorted from PBMCs, collected 10 days after the yellow fever booster vaccination. The receptors were sampled from a man aged 18 to 29 who received the YFV17D yellow fever vaccine.

Here the CDR3 reads CASSFLPGGARTDTQYF. The CDR3 region has the DNA TGTGCCAGCAGCTTTCTTCCGGGGGGGGCGAGGACAGATACGCAGTATTTT. The rearrangement joins TRBV7-2 to TRBJ2-3, with TRBD2 matching over 8 bases. V trimming: 3 bases; J trimming: 3 bases; junction bases outside the gene matches: 11. Germline CDR1 SGHTA, CDR2 FQGNSA. The CDR3 sequence is 17 residues long. Combining the CDR3 with reference TRBV7-2 and TRBJ2-3 gives the whole variable domain GAGVSQSPSNKVTEKGKDVELRCDPISGHTALYWYRQSLGQGLEFLIYFQGNSAPDKSGLPSDRFSAERTGGSVSTLTIQRTQQEDSAVYLCASSFLPGGARTDTQYFGPGTRLTVL.

The gene calls are TRBV28 and TRBJ2-7, with D maybe TRBD2 (7 bases). V lost 5 bases, J lost 5 bases, and 13 bases lay in between. CDR3 length: 13 amino acids. Germline assignment: CDR1 MDHEN and CDR2 SYDVKM. Here the CDR3 reads CASSQTGGNEQYV. Here the CDR3 DNA reads TGTGCCAGCAGTCAGACGGGGGGCAACGAGCAGTACGTC.

V and J are TRBV25-1 and TRBJ1-1, with a weak D call TRBD1 (5 bases). Germline assignment: CDR1 MGHDK and CDR2 SYGVNS. Deletions cut 1 base from V and 4 bases from J, with 10 bases between. CDR3 size: 14 residues. The CDR3 is CASSEFGGGTEAFF. CDR3 coding DNA: TGTGCCAGCAGTGAATTCGGTGGGGGCACTGAAGCTTTCTTT. Looking up the rest from reference TRBV25-1 and TRBJ1-1 gives the full variable domain: EADIYQTPRYLVIGTGKKITLECSQTMGHDKMYWYQQDPGMELHLIHYSYGVNSTEKGDLSSESTVSRIRTEHFPLTLESARPSHTSQYLCASSEFGGGTEAFFGQGTRLTVV.

A few counts support this clonotype. The V call is TRBV5-6, the J call TRBJ1-2, with TRBD1 identical over 7 bases. Germline V CDR1 and CDR2: SGHDT, YYEEEE. This CDR3 is 14 amino acids long. The V and J ends lost 4 bases and 8 bases, in that order; junction bases with no gene match: 11. The CDR3 reads CASSRASTGRGYTF. The CDR3 region has the DNA TGTGCCAGCAGCCGGGCCTCGACAGGGAGAGGCTACACCTTC. Using reference TRBV5-6 and TRBJ1-2 for the parts outside the CDR3, the full variable domain is DAGVTQSPTHLIKTRGQQVTLRCSPKSGHDTVSWYQQALGQGPQFIFQYYEEEERQRGNFPDRFSGHQFPNYSSELNVNALLLGDSALYLCASSRASTGRGYTFGSGTRLTVV.

The sample holds many counts of this clonotype. The V and J genes are TRBV7-2 and TRBJ2-1, with D uncertain. V was pared by 2 bases and J by 7 bases, with 12 bases between. This CDR3 comprises 14 residues. CDR1 is SGHTA, CDR2 FQGNSA, per germline. CDR3 residues: CASSLILGKNEQFF. Written as DNA, the CDR3 is TGTGCCAGCAGCTTAATTTTAGGGAAAAATGAGCAGTTCTTC.

This clonotype occurred a few times. The CDR3 nucleotides are TGTGCCAGCAGTCGGGACATTACCACCGGGGAGCTGTTTTTT. Translated: CASSRDITTGELFF. The chain recombines TRBV2 with TRBJ2-2; maybe TRBD1 (6 bases). V was trimmed by 5 bases and J by 4 bases, leaving 11 bases between them. CDR1 is SNHLY and CDR2 is FYNNEI in the germline V gene. The CDR3 covers 14 residues. Looking up the rest from reference TRBV2 and TRBJ2-2 gives the full variable domain: EPEVTQTPSHQVTQMGQEVILRCVPISNHLYFYWYRQILGQKVEFLVSFYNNEISEKSEIFDDQFSVERPDGSNFTLKIRSTKLEDSAMYFCASSRDITTGELFFGEGSRLTVL.

V is TRBV5-4 and J is TRBJ2-6, with TRBD2 identical over 8 bases. The CDR3 has 17 residues. Germline lookup yields CDR1 SGHNT and CDR2 YYREEE (reference sequence). The ends lost 5 bases at V and 0 bases at J; junction bases unmatched: 7. CDR3 DNA: TGTGCCAGCAGGCCCGGGGGGGGAGCCTCTGGGGCCAACGTCCTGACTTTC. Protein: CASRPGGGASGANVLTF.

This clonotype was observed at least ten times. This rearrangement joins TRBV6-6 to TRBJ1-2; D uncertain. Germline CDR1 is MNHNY and CDR2 is SVGAGI (reference sequence). The CDR3 is 14 amino acids. Trimming took off 2 bases at V and 8 bases at J, with 15 bases between the two ends. CDR3 region: CASSYPDDLGGYTF. CDR3 nucleotide sequence: TGTGCCAGCAGTTACCCGGACGACCTGGGCGGCTACACCTTC.

This clonotype has a count of ten or more. The rearrangement links TRBV12-3 or TRBV12-4 to TRBJ1-1; TRBD1 is a possible D gene (5 bases). The CDR3 runs 15 residues. Deletions cut 6 bases from V and 3 bases from J, with 17 bases between. The CDR3 DNA reads as TGTGCCAGCAGCACACGAGGCGGGGCCTACACTGAAGCTTTCTTT. It specifies CASSTRGGAYTEAFF.

This chain joins TRBV7-2 and TRBJ1-1; D is perhaps TRBD1 (6 bases). Trimming took 2 bases from V and 8 from J, leaving 21 bases between them. CDR3 length equals 16 residues. CDR1 is SGHTA and CDR2 is FQGNSA in the germline V gene. For the CDR3, the DNA is TGTGCCAGCAGCTTAACTGCCTCTACAGGGACTCTGGAAGCTTTCTTT. Translated, it gives CASSLTASTGTLEAFF. The complete variable domain, with remaining parts taken from reference TRBV7-2 and TRBJ1-1, reads GAGVSQSPSNKVTEKGKDVELRCDPISGHTALYWYRQSLGQGLEFLIYFQGNSAPDKSGLPSDRFSAERTGGSVSTLTIQRTQQEDSAVYLCASSLTASTGTLEAFFGQGTRLTVV.

The sample holds many counts of this clonotype. The chain carries TRBV7-9 and TRBJ2-3; D gene ambiguous. There are 12 residues in the CDR3. The germline V gene encodes CDR1 SEHNR and CDR2 FQNEAQ (reference sequence). V lost 5 bases to trimming and J lost 6 bases, with 9 bases between them. The CDR3 spells CASSPSSDTQYF. For the CDR3, the DNA is TGTGCCAGCAGCCCCTCGTCCGATACGCAGTATTTT. Drawing the rest from reference TRBV7-9 and TRBJ2-3, the complete variable domain is DTGVSQNPRHKITKRGQNVTFRCDPISEHNRLYWYRQTLGQGPEFLTYFQNEAQLEKSRLLSDRFSAERPKGSFSTLEIQRTEQGDSAMYLCASSPSSDTQYFGPGTRLTVL.

This clonotype has a count of ten or more. V is TRBV5-8 and J is TRBJ2-3; a possible D gene is TRBD1 (7 bases). Germline CDR1 reads SGHTS; CDR2 reads YDEGEE. The CDR3 consists of 14 residues. Trimming removed 8 bases at V and 2 bases at J, with 15 bases between. The CDR3 region is CASTTGTYTDTQYF. The CDR3 nucleotides are TGTGCCAGTACGACAGGGACTTACACAGATACGCAGTATTTT. The complete variable domain, with remaining parts taken from reference TRBV5-8 and TRBJ2-3, reads EAGVTQSPTHLIKTRGQQATLRCSPISGHTSVYWYQQALGLGLQFLLWYDEGEERNRGNFPPRFSGRQFPNYSSELNVNALELEDSALYLCASTTGTYTDTQYFGPGTRLTVL.

This chain's CDR3 is CASSLKPTTGLTF. DNA for the CDR3: TGTGCCAGCAGTTTAAAACCAACAACCGGGCTGACTTTC. The J gene is TRBJ1-2, the V gene TRBV27, with D hard to call. The J call may be faulty, since TRBJ2-6 better matches the DNA end. The V gene's germline CDR1 is MNHEY and CDR2 SMNVEV (reference sequence). This CDR3 contains 13 residues.

This clonotype was counted at least ten times. The junction differs from germline at one of its ends, possibly a read error. V gene TRBV10-3 combines with J gene TRBJ1-2, with 9 bases matching TRBD1. This CDR3 has 12 residues. Germline assignment: CDR1 ENHRY and CDR2 SYGVKD. The CDR3: CAINRDRETLAF. The CDR3 coding sequence is TGTGCCATCAACCGGGACAGGGAGACTTTGGCCTTC.

This clonotype was detected a few times. The chain links TRBV4-3 to TRBJ2-3, with 8 bases that match TRBD1. This CDR3 region has 16 residues. Losses at the gene ends were 3 bases for V and 3 bases for J; bases not matched to a gene: 8. The germline V gene has CDR1 LGHNA and CDR2 YSLEER. The CDR3 coding sequence is TGCGCCAGCAGCCAGCCAGGGGGCGGAGGGACAGATACGCAGTATTTT. Encoded protein: CASSQPGGGGTDTQYF.

There are many counts of this clonotype. V is TRBV5-5 and J is TRBJ2-5, with D hard to call. Trimming removed 3 bases from V and 3 bases from J, with 9 bases in between. Per the germline V gene, CDR1 is SGHKS and CDR2 is YYEKEE (reference sequence). This CDR3 spans 13 amino acids. CDR3 amino acids: CASSSYTKETQYF. CDR3 DNA: TGTGCCAGCAGCTCGTATACGAAAGAGACCCAGTACTTC.

In its sample, this clonotype was seen many times. V usage is TRBV20-1 and J usage is TRBJ2-7; 7 positions match TRBD2. CDR3 size: 12 residues. Germline loops: CDR1 DFQATT, CDR2 SNEGSKA (reference sequence). Unmatched junction bases numbered 6, after V lost 6 bases and J lost 4 bases. The CDR3 loop reads CSAGRVGYEQYF. CDR3 coding DNA: TGCAGTGCGGGGAGGGTTGGGTACGAGCAGTACTTC.

This clonotype was counted many times. The rearrangement links TRBV7-3 to TRBJ1-4, with 8 bases matching TRBD1. V was clipped by 5 bases and J by 7 bases; unmatched bases: 3. The CDR3 loop spans 13 amino acids. Germline values: CDR1 SGHTA, CDR2 FQGTGA. DNA for the CDR3: TGTGCCAGCAGCAAAGGACAGGGTGAAAAACTGTTTTTT. It encodes CASSKGQGEKLFF.

The CDR3 loop reads CASSLTFLKAEGYTF. The CDR3 nucleotides read TGTGCCAGCAGCTTAACGTTCCTCAAGGCGGAAGGCTACACCTTC. This chain uses TRBV7-9 with TRBJ1-2; D uncertain. The CDR3 is made up of 15 amino acids. The V and J ends lost 2 bases and 8 bases respectively, with 18 bases between them. Germline V gene lookup returns CDR1 SEHNR and CDR2 FQNEAQ (reference sequence).

The genes are TRBV29-1 and TRBJ1-1, with unresolved D. V dropped 0 bases and J dropped 1 base, with 12 bases sitting between them. The germline V gene has CDR1 SQVTM and CDR2 ANQGSEA. This CDR3 is 15 amino acids long. As DNA, the CDR3 is TGCAGCGTTGAAGATGTCGGCAAAGCGAACACTGAAGCTTTCTTT. It translates to CSVEDVGKANTEAFF. Full variable domain (rest looked up from reference TRBV29-1 and TRBJ1-1): SAVISQKPSRDICQRGTSLTIQCQVDSQVTMMFWYRQQPGQSLTLIATANQGSEATYESGFVIDKFPISRPNLTFSTLTVSNMSPEDSSIYLCSVEDVGKANTEAFFGQGTRLTVV.

In its sample, this clonotype was seen a few times. The J gene is TRBJ2-7, the V gene TRBV5-6; 8 nucleotides align to TRBD1. The CDR3 is 13 amino acids. V was clipped by 2 bases and J by 6 bases; unmatched bases: 4. Germline assignment: CDR1 SGHDT and CDR2 YYEEEE. The CDR3 sequence is CASSLRTGFEQYF. The CDR3 nucleotides read TGTGCCAGCAGCTTACGGACAGGGTTCGAGCAGTACTTC.

This clonotype was detected many times. V and J are TRBV7-2 and TRBJ2-7; D is unclear. With 4 bases removed from V and 2 bases from J, the gap between germline ends came to 12 bases. Germline assignment: CDR1 SGHTA and CDR2 FQGNSA. This CDR3 comprises 14 residues. The CDR3, as DNA: TGTGCCAGCAGCTCCCCCTTTCCGGCCTACGAGCAGTACTTC. As protein: CASSSPFPAYEQYF. Full variable domain (outside the CDR3, taken from reference TRBV7-2 and TRBJ2-7): GAGVSQSPSNKVTEKGKDVELRCDPISGHTALYWYRQSLGQGLEFLIYFQGNSAPDKSGLPSDRFSAERTGGSVSTLTIQRTQQEDSAVYLCASSSPFPAYEQYFGPGTRLTVT.

This clonotype was counted ten times or more. This rearrangement joins TRBV10-3 to TRBJ1-2, with D maybe TRBD1 (6 bases). Germline values: CDR1 ENHRY, CDR2 SYGVKD. This CDR3 has 13 amino acids. V lost 11 bases and J lost 0, with 13 bases in between. The CDR3 nucleotides read TGTGCCTTAAGACAGGAAACTAACTATGGCTACACCTTC. Amino acids: CALRQETNYGYTF.

This clonotype has at least ten counts. The chain recombines TRBV2 with TRBJ2-7; tentative D call: TRBD2 (5 bases). Per the germline V gene, CDR1 is SNHLY and CDR2 is FYNNEI. There are 14 residues in the CDR3. Trimming removed 2 bases from V and 6 bases from J, with 14 bases in between. Here the CDR3 DNA reads TGTGCCAGCAGTGAATTTGGGCTAGCAAGCGAGCAGTACGTC. This translates into CASSEFGLASEQYV.

This clonotype was counted many times. The CDR3, as DNA: TGTGCCAGCAGCTCCAGGGGGACTGAAGCTTTCTTT. It encodes CASSSRGTEAFF. The chain is built from TRBV7-2 and TRBJ1-1; 7 bases align to TRBD1. The V gene end was trimmed by 4 bases and the J gene end by 5 bases; junction bases not matched to a gene: 1. Germline V lookup: CDR1 SGHTA, CDR2 FQGNSA. The CDR3 covers 12 residues.

This clonotype was recorded many times. The chain has TRBV6-5 and TRBJ2-7; D gene ambiguous. Germline loops: CDR1 MNHEY, CDR2 SVGAGI. The CDR3 length is 13 residues. Deletions cut 6 bases from V and 1 base from J, with 10 bases between. The CDR3 nucleotides are TGTGCCAGCAGATGGGCCTTATCCTACGAGCAGTACTTC. Translated, it gives CASRWALSYEQYF.

This clonotype was observed at least ten times. The chain is built from TRBV5-4 and TRBJ2-7; no clear D gene. V lost 4 bases and J lost 2, with 7 bases in between. The length of the CDR3 is 12 residues. Germline CDR1 is SGHNT and CDR2 is YYREEE (reference sequence). CDR3 region: CASSRGTYEQYF. In nucleotides, the CDR3 is TGTGCCAGCAGCCGAGGTACCTACGAGCAGTACTTC.